This TCR beta chain derives from a study of T cell repertoires in aging, cancer and after chemotherapy. This clonotype was observed a few times. V was clipped by 3 bases and J by 1 base, with 10 bases between them. Germline assignment: CDR1 SGHRS and CDR2 YFSETQ. CDR3 length: 15 residues. Amplification of TCR beta used genomic DNA extracted from peripheral blood. TRB rearrangements spanning V, D and J were amplified using mixed TRB-A/B primers. TCRdb ran MiXCR on the multiplex PCR reads and lists one entry per CDR3 protein. The profile covers 19,000 or so distinct CDR3 sequences, with approximately 40% appearing a single time and 17% taken by the ten largest.

This TCR was recovered from a human donor with a solid tumor. The sequenced sample consisted of blood. The rearrangement uses TRBV5-1 and TRBJ2-2; D ambiguous. The DNA for the CDR3 is TGCGCCAGCAGCTCGTTCTCCTTGAACACCGGGGAGCTGTTTTTT. Encoded protein: CASSSFSLNTGELFF. The complete variable domain, with remaining parts taken from reference TRBV5-1 and TRBJ2-2, reads KAGVTQTPRYLIKTRGQQVTLSCSPISGHRSVSWYQQTPGQGLQFLFEYFSETQRNKGNFPGRFSGRQFSNSRSEMNVSTLELGDSALYLCASSSFSLNTGELFFGEGSRLTVL.